This TCR beta chain was recovered during a study of blood T cell repertoires in COVID-19. Overall study: Acute-phase and convalescent COVID-19 samples originated in the United States, Italy and Spain. PBMCs, B-cell-depleted T cells, or T cells provided the cDNA or gDNA that made up the material.

CDR3 size: 14 residues. The V gene's germline CDR1 is SEHNR and CDR2 FQNEAQ (reference sequence). J lost 7 bases, V lost 0 bases, and 3 bases had no gene match. Authors' methods: Amplification with reference gene primers provided the estimates of nucleated cell counts. The assay was immunoSEQ multiplex PCR, and TCRdb's table has in-frame clones only and misses some. V and J calls and clone size are as listed in that table; D and trimming were resolved from the DNA. The sample carries more than 40,000 clones, about 88% recorded once. Sample: peripheral blood. The TCR was taken from a man aged 45-65 years with acute or convalescent COVID-19. The chain recombines TRBV7-9 with TRBJ1-2; TRBD1 aligns across 9 bases. The CDR3 spells CASSLAQGAGGYTF. The CDR3 coding sequence is TGTGCCAGCAGCTTAGCACAGGGGGCGGGTGGCTACACCTTC.